The entry that follows covers one T cell receptor beta chain sequence. The antigen is undetermined. The data derive from a study of cytomegalovirus exposure and HLA in healthy donors. This CDR3 is 15 amino acids long. From germline, CDR1 is GTSNPN and CDR2 SVGIG (reference sequence). V lost 2 bases and J 7 bases, leaving 17 bases between the germline ends. Clones were sequenced by immunoSEQ multiplex PCR, and TCRdb holds only the in-frame ones, with some missing. The sample records 150,000 to 180,000 clones, approximately 86% being singletons. The donors were part of the validation cohort of roughly 130 subjects. That cohort was separate from the first cohort, which comprised 500 to 850 subjects. Study-wide results and caveats: The study recorded fewer than 200 TCR beta chains that were cytomegalovirus-associated. The classifier, whose performance was assessed in both the original and validation cohorts, reportedly diagnosed cytomegalovirus status with high specificity and sensitivity.

The rearrangement links TRBV30 to TRBJ1-4, with a tentative D call TRBD1 (5 bases). What was sequenced was PBMCs. The sequence was obtained from a man younger than 35 in good health and CMV-seropositive. CDR3 sequence reads: CAWSWGRGQSEKLFF. CDR3 nucleotides: TGTGCCTGGAGTTGGGGGAGGGGTCAGAGTGAAAAACTGTTTTTT.